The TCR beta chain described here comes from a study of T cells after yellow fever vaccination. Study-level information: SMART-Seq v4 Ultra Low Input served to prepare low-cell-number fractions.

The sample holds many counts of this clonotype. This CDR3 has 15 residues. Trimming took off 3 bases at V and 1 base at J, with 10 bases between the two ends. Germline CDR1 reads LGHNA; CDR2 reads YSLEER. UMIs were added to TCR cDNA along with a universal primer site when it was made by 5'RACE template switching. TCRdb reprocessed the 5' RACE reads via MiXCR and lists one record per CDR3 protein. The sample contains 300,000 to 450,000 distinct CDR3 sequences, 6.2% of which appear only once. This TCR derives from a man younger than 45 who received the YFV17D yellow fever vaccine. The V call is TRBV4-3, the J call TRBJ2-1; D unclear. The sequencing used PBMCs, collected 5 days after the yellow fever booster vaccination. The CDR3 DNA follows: TGCGCCAGCAGCCAGTCGTCCCAGTCCTACAATGAGCAGTTCTTC. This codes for CASSQSSQSYNEQFF.